The 25 T cell receptor beta chains reported below all come from one sample, sequenced in a study of blood T cell repertoires in COVID-19. Profiled with immunoSEQ multiplex PCR; TCRdb holds only in-frame clones, not every one. This table has about 320,000 clones, approximately 90% appearing once. The sequenced sample consisted of PBMCs or T cells enriched from blood (not recorded which). These receptors originate from a woman aged 25 to 45 who had been exposed to COVID-19.

V usage is TRBV24-1 and J usage is TRBJ2-1, with 7 positions matching TRBD1. Per the germline V gene, CDR1 is KGHDR and CDR2 is SFDVKD. The CDR3 consists of 14 residues. V dropped 3 bases and J dropped 10; count of bases not matched to a gene: 8. As DNA, the CDR3 is TGTGCCACCAGTGATCCCCTGACAGGGACAGAGCAGTTCTTC. It specifies CATSDPLTGTEQFF.

The chain carries TRBV29-1 and TRBJ2-7, with D maybe TRBD1 (6 bases). CDR3 length equals 13 residues. CDR1 is SQVTM, CDR2 ANQGSEA, per germline. V lost 4 bases and J lost 4, with 14 bases in between. The CDR3 loop reads CSVGHLDSYEQYF. DNA of the CDR3: TGCAGCGTTGGCCACCTGGACAGTTACGAGCAGTACTTC.

V and J are TRBV2 and TRBJ1-4, with 9 bases lining up with TRBD1. V shed 6 bases and J 8 bases; nucleotides not matched to a gene: 19. The germline CDR1 and CDR2 sequences are SNHLY and FYNNEI. This CDR3 is 18 amino acids long. CDR3 in amino acids: CASSLPGQGLPANEKLFF. Written as DNA, the CDR3 is TGTGCCAGCAGCCTTCCGGGACAGGGCCTCCCGGCCAACGAAAAACTGTTTTTT. Looking up the rest from reference TRBV2 and TRBJ1-4 gives the full variable domain: EPEVTQTPSHQVTQMGQEVILRCVPISNHLYFYWYRQILGQKVEFLVSFYNNEISEKSEIFDDQFSVERPDGSNFTLKIRSTKLEDSAMYFCASSLPGQGLPANEKLFFGSGTQLSVL.

J is TRBJ1-3 and V is TRBV5-4; D is undetermined. This CDR3 spans 14 amino acids. Trimming pared 4 bases from V and 4 bases from J, leaving 12 bases between. The germline CDR1 and CDR2 sequences are SGHNT and YYREEE (reference sequence). DNA for the CDR3: TGTGCCAGCAGCCTGGACGGGAGCGGAAACACCATATATTTT. As protein: CASSLDGSGNTIYF.

Points on this clone: At one end the junction does not follow the germline gene, possibly because of a read error. This chain links TRBV29-1 with TRBJ1-5; D is perhaps TRBD1 (5 bases). CDR3 length: 13 amino acids. CDR1 is SQVTM and CDR2 is ANQGSEA in the germline V gene. The CDR3 loop is CSVQDGGNQPQHF. As DNA, the CDR3 is TGCAGCGTTCAAGACGGGGGGAATCAGCCCCAGCATTTT.

This clone was observed once. This chain uses TRBV10-3 with TRBJ2-7, with unresolved D. V lost 2 bases and J lost 2, with 7 bases in between. CDR1 is ENHRY and CDR2 is SYGVKD in the germline V gene. The CDR3 spans 13 residues. The CDR3 loop is CAISEDQTYEQYF. The CDR3 DNA sequence: TGTGCCATCAGTGAGGATCAGACCTACGAGCAGTACTTC.

The V and J genes are TRBV4-1 and TRBJ1-3; 8 bases are a match to TRBD1. Germline CDR1 and CDR2: MGHRA and YSYEKL. The J segment lost 4 bases and the V segment lost 2 bases, leaving 7 bases of the junction unmatched. The CDR3 runs to 16 residues. The CDR3 sequence: CASSQSPHRGGNTIYF. The CDR3 region has the DNA TGCGCCAGCAGCCAAAGCCCCCACAGGGGGGGAAACACCATATATTTT.

This chain connects TRBV5-1 to TRBJ2-7, with TRBD2 as a possible D gene (6 bases). The CDR3 extends over 14 amino acids. With 0 bases removed from V and 6 bases from J, the gap between germline ends came to 13 bases. The germline V gene has CDR1 SGHRS and CDR2 YFSETQ. The CDR3: CASSLVGGSGEQYF. The CDR3 DNA reads TGCGCCAGCAGCTTGGTCGGGGGTTCGGGCGAGCAGTACTTC.

The chain couples TRBV5-4 to TRBJ2-5, with D hard to call. The germline V gene encodes CDR1 SGHNT and CDR2 YYREEE (reference sequence). V dropped 1 base and J dropped 5 bases, with 12 bases sitting between them. The CDR3 has 14 residues. CDR3 nucleotides: TGTGCCAGCAGCTTGTTTCAGGTCAGGGAGACCCAGTACTTC. This translates into CASSLFQVRETQYF.

A single count supports this clone. V and J are TRBV19 and TRBJ2-1; D ambiguous. The germline V gene has CDR1 LNHDA and CDR2 SQIVND (reference sequence). The CDR3 length is 14 residues. V dropped 6 bases and J dropped 1 base, with 10 bases sitting between them. CDR3 residues: CASRPRRSYNEQFF. In DNA form, the CDR3 reads TGTGCCAGTAGGCCCAGGCGTTCCTACAATGAGCAGTTCTTC. Variable domain in full (rest from reference TRBV19 and TRBJ2-1): DGGITQSPKYLFRKEGQNVTLSCEQNLNHDAMYWYRQDPGQGLRLIYYSQIVNDFQKGDIAEGYSVSREKKESFPLTVTSAQKNPTAFYLCASRPRRSYNEQFFGPGTRLTVL.

CDR3 sequence: CASSLGPGTYEQYF. Here the CDR3 DNA reads TGTGCCAGCAGCTTAGGACCAGGCACCTACGAGCAGTACTTC. This chain uses TRBV11-2 with TRBJ2-7; D remains unclear. The ends were cut back, 1 base at V and 2 bases at J, with 9 bases in the middle. The length of the CDR3 is 14 residues. Germline V gene sequence: CDR1 SGHAT, CDR2 FQNNGV.

The CDR3 sequence: CASSSQTGNTIYF. CDR3 nucleotide sequence: TGTGCCAGCAGTTCCCAAACAGGAAACACCATATATTTT. The gene calls are TRBV12-3 or TRBV12-4 and TRBJ1-3; no clear D. With 4 bases removed from V and 4 bases from J, the gap between germline ends came to 8 bases. This CDR3 region has 13 residues.

The rearrangement links TRBV5-1 to TRBJ2-4; D is perhaps TRBD1 (6 bases). V shed 5 bases and J shed 6 bases, with 15 bases lying between them. The CDR3 covers 14 residues. Germline V gene sequence: CDR1 SGHRS, CDR2 YFSETQ. CDR3 in amino acids: CASRMTGDGNIQYF. DNA for the CDR3: TGCGCCAGCAGGATGACAGGAGATGGAAACATTCAGTACTTC.

This rearrangement joins TRBV4-3 to TRBJ1-2, with D unresolved. The CDR3 spans 15 residues. The ends were cut back, 0 bases at V and 7 bases at J, with 15 bases in the middle. The germline V gene has CDR1 LGHNA and CDR2 YSLEER. CDR3 sequence (DNA): TGCGCCAGCAGCCAAGACGGCGGGAGGTTGCGTGGCTACACCTTC. This encodes CASSQDGGRLRGYTF.

The chain carries TRBV10-3 and TRBJ2-3, with TRBD2 matching over 9 bases. This CDR3 has 15 residues. Trimming at V came to 4 bases and at J to 1 base, leaving 3 bases not matched to a gene. Germline CDR1 reads ENHRY; CDR2 reads SYGVKD. The CDR3 nucleotides are TGTGCCATCAGTGGGCCTAGCGGGGGCACAGATACGCAGTATTTT. This encodes CAISGPSGGTDTQYF.

This clone was observed once. The chain joins TRBV7-2 to TRBJ2-6, with a tentative D call TRBD1 (6 bases). Germline lookup yields CDR1 SGHTA and CDR2 FQGNSA. Trimming took 0 bases from V and 1 from J, leaving 25 bases between them. The CDR3 runs to 22 residues. The CDR3 DNA reads TGTGCCAGCAGCTTAGCGAGGATGGGTGATACAGGGATTAGGTCTGGGGCCAACGTCCTGACTTTC. Encoded protein: CASSLARMGDTGIRSGANVLTF.

This rearrangement joins TRBV6-4 to TRBJ1-2, with 9 bases fitting TRBD1. Per germline, CDR1 MRHNA and CDR2 SNTAGT. V shed 0 bases and J 8 bases; nucleotides not matched to a gene: 1. This CDR3 comprises 13 residues. The CDR3 DNA reads TGTGCCAGCAGTGACTCGACAGGGGGAGGCTACACCTTC. It encodes CASSDSTGGGYTF.

The genes are TRBV10-3 and TRBJ2-5; no reliable D call. The length of the CDR3 is 11 residues. Trimming stripped 6 bases from V and 3 bases from J, with 5 bases between. Germline V gene data show CDR1 as ENHRY and CDR2 as SYGVKD. The CDR3 DNA reads as TGTGCCATCAGCCTCGAAGAGACCCAGTACTTC. It is translated as CAISLEETQYF.

The chain combines TRBV7-2 with TRBJ2-2; D unresolved. Germline lookup yields CDR1 SGHTA and CDR2 FQGNSA. The CDR3 has 20 amino acids. V was shortened by 0 bases and J by 0 bases, with 20 bases between the two germline ends. The CDR3 protein is CASSLAGWATTRPNTGELFF. In nucleotides, the CDR3 is TGTGCCAGCAGCTTAGCGGGCTGGGCCACCACCCGTCCGAACACCGGGGAGCTGTTTTTT.

The V gene is TRBV19, the J gene TRBJ2-7; 7 bases line up with TRBD1. The germline gives CDR1 LNHDA, CDR2 SQIVND (reference sequence). The CDR3 sequence is 12 residues long. V gave up 10 bases and J gave up 6 bases; unmatched junction bases: 9. The CDR3 protein is CATSYRGREQYF. DNA of the CDR3: TGTGCCACCAGTTATAGGGGGCGCGAGCAGTACTTC. Full variable domain (missing parts from reference TRBV19 and TRBJ2-7): DGGITQSPKYLFRKEGQNVTLSCEQNLNHDAMYWYRQDPGQGLRLIYYSQIVNDFQKGDIAEGYSVSREKKESFPLTVTSAQKNPTAFYLCATSYRGREQYFGPGTRLTVT.

The rearrangement uses TRBV11-1 and TRBJ2-1; 9 positions match TRBD1. V dropped 5 bases and J dropped 9; count of bases not matched to a gene: 14. The germline gives CDR1 SGHAT, CDR2 FQDESV (reference sequence). This CDR3 region has 16 residues. As DNA, the CDR3 is TGTGCCAGCAGCCCGACACAGGGGGCTAATATAATTGAGCAGTTCTTC. This encodes CASSPTQGANIIEQFF.

CDR3 residues: CASSYGQGGPDTQYF. In DNA form, the CDR3 reads TGTGCCAGCAGCTACGGACAGGGAGGCCCAGATACGCAGTATTTT. This chain joins TRBV5-6 and TRBJ2-3; the match to TRBD1 covers 8 bases. The germline CDR1 and CDR2 sequences are SGHDT and YYEEEE. V lost 3 bases and J lost 4; bases outside the gene matches: 7. This CDR3 is 15 amino acids long.

V is TRBV6-4 and J is TRBJ2-1; 9 bases map to TRBD2. Per germline, CDR1 MRHNA and CDR2 SNTAGT. There are 16 residues in the CDR3. V trimming: 3 bases; J trimming: 7 bases; junction bases outside the gene matches: 10. The CDR3, as DNA: TGTGCCAGCAGTGAGATTTGGCGGGGGGGCTTAAATGAGCAGTTCTTC. This codes for CASSEIWRGGLNEQFF.

The genes are TRBV6-5 and TRBJ2-7, with D perhaps TRBD2 (5 bases). This CDR3 is built from 14 residues. Trimming left V 2 bases short and J 2 bases short, with 10 bases between. Germline values: CDR1 MNHEY, CDR2 SVGAGI. CDR3 bases: TGTGCCAGCAGTTACGGTTTACTAGCCTACGAGCAGTACTTC. Translated, it gives CASSYGLLAYEQYF.

This clone is a singleton in its sample. The rearrangement uses TRBV6-5 and TRBJ2-1; 11 positions agree with TRBD2. Per the germline V gene, CDR1 is MNHEY and CDR2 is SVGAGI. This CDR3 has 14 amino acids. J lost 7 bases, V lost 10 bases, and 9 bases had no gene match. The CDR3 coding sequence is TGTGCCACCACTCTTAGCGGGGGGGCAAATGAGCAGTTCTTC. This gives the protein CATTLSGGANEQFF.